This TCR beta chain derives from a study of shared clonotypes between healthy human individuals. The J segment lost 3 bases and the V segment lost 2 bases, leaving 6 bases of the junction unmatched. Germline-derived CDR1 and CDR2 are WSHSY and SAAADI. CDR3 size: 16 residues. Repertoires were generated with immunoSEQ multiplex PCR, while TCRdb's copy carries only in-frame clones and drops some. The sample lists some 1,400,000 clones, roughly 96% seen once, with approximately 1.1% in the top ten. The origin of this receptor is a man aged 30 to 39 in good health. Sequencing used naive CD4+ T cells sorted from blood. The subset here: CD45RA+ positively selected. The chain employs TRBV10-2 and TRBJ2-1, with 8 bases aligning to TRBD2. The CDR3 DNA reads as TGCGCCAGCAGTGAGATAGGTCTAGCGGGCTACAATGAGCAGTTCTTC. It is translated as CASSEIGLAGYNEQFF.